This TCR beta chain emerged from a study of T cells in narcolepsy. Measured with immunoSEQ multiplex PCR; TCRdb has only the in-frame clones, and not every one. Among fewer than 40,000 clones listed, 75% to 90% were seen once. This CDR3 has 13 residues. Germline V gene lookup returns CDR1 SGHDN and CDR2 FVKESK. Trimming stripped 5 bases from V and 0 bases from J, with 7 bases between. The gene calls are TRBV14 and TRBJ1-1; unclear D gene. The clonotype comes from a human donor with narcolepsy. Specimen: CD45RA- memory CD4+ T cells from PBMCs. Here the CDR3 DNA reads TGTGCCAGCAGCTCAACATTGAACACTGAAGCTTTCTTT. It encodes CASSSTLNTEAFF.